These 3 T cell receptor beta chains share one sample of origin, sequenced in a study of blood T cell repertoires in COVID-19. Measured with immunoSEQ multiplex PCR; TCRdb has only the in-frame clones, and not every one. This sample yields around 250,000 clones, of which 65% to 90% are seen a single time; roughly 15% belongs to the top ten. The material sequenced was PBMCs or T cells enriched from blood (not recorded which). Receptors originate from a man between 18 and 29 years old who had recovered from COVID-19.

V is TRBV30 and J is TRBJ2-5; 13 bases are shared with TRBD2. This CDR3 region has 15 residues. Germline values: CDR1 GTSNPN, CDR2 SVGIG (reference sequence). Trimming removed 0 bases from V and 5 bases from J; junction bases left unmatched: 3. The CDR3 reads CAWSVLAGGPETQYF. CDR3 bases: TGTGCCTGGAGTGTACTAGCGGGGGGGCCGGAGACCCAGTACTTC.

This chain connects TRBV18 to TRBJ2-7; 9 bases agree with TRBD1. Germline values: CDR1 KGHSH, CDR2 LQKENI. Unmatched junction bases numbered 5, after V lost 0 bases and J lost 2 bases. The CDR3 covers 16 residues. DNA for the CDR3: TGTGCCAGCTCACCACCCGGGACAGGGAATCCCTACGAGCAGTACTTC. Protein: CASSPPGTGNPYEQYF.

This sequence joins TRBV12-3 or TRBV12-4 and TRBJ2-5; D is ambiguous. Trimming took 2 bases from V and 5 from J, leaving 6 bases between them. The CDR3 spans 12 residues. The CDR3 DNA reads TGTGCCAGCAGTTTACAGGCGGAGACCCAGTACTTC. Encoded protein: CASSLQAETQYF.